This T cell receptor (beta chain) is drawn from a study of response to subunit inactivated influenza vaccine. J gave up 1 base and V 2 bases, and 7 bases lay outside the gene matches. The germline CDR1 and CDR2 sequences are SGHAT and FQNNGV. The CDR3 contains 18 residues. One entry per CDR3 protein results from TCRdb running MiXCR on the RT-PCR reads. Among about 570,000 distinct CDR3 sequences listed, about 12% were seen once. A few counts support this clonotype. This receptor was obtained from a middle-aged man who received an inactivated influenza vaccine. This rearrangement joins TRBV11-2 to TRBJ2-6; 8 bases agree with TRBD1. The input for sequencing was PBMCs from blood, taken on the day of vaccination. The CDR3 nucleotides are TGTGCCAGCAGCTTAATTCCAGGGGGCGCATCTGGGGCCAACGTCCTGACTTTC. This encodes CASSLIPGGASGANVLTF.